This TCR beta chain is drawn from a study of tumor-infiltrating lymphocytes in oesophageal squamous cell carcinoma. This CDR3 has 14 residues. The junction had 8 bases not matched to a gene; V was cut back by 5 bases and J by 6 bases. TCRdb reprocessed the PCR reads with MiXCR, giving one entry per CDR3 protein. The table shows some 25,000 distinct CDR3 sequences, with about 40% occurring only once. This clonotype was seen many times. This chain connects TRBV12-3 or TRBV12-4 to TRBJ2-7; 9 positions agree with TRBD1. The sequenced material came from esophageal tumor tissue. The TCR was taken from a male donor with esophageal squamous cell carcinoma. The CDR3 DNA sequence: TGTGCCAGCAGTAAACAGGGGGCGGGCCTCGAGCAGTACTTC. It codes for CASSKQGAGLEQYF.